The TCR beta chain described here comes from a study of cytomegalovirus exposure and HLA in healthy donors. The wider study: In terms of ancestry, the Caucasian-associated cluster contained around four fifths of the roughly 400 genotyped donors.

Germline assignment: CDR1 LNHDA and CDR2 SQIVND (reference sequence). Losses at the gene ends were 1 base for V and 6 bases for J; bases not matched to a gene: 9. CDR3 length: 16 residues. Points from the study as a whole: The study recorded 150 to 200 TCR beta chains that were cytomegalovirus-associated. With later analysis, a missense DCLRE1C variant became linked to TCR beta V- and J-gene trimming. Presence/absence comparisons presumed near-even sequencing depth among donors.

The PCR ran on 60 Vbeta and 13 Jbeta primers. The repertoire was sequenced with immunoSEQ multiplex PCR; TCRdb's copy has only in-frame clones and lacks some. The sample yields roughly 130,000 clones, about 73% seen once. Many counts were recorded for this clone. What it recognizes is unknown. The sample was PBMCs. This clonotype originated in a human donor in good health. The chain couples TRBV19 to TRBJ2-7; the match to TRBD2 covers 10 bases. CDR3 in amino acids: CASSIVLAGAESEQYF. CDR3 nucleotides: TGTGCCAGTAGTATAGTGCTAGCGGGAGCGGAAAGCGAGCAGTACTTC.